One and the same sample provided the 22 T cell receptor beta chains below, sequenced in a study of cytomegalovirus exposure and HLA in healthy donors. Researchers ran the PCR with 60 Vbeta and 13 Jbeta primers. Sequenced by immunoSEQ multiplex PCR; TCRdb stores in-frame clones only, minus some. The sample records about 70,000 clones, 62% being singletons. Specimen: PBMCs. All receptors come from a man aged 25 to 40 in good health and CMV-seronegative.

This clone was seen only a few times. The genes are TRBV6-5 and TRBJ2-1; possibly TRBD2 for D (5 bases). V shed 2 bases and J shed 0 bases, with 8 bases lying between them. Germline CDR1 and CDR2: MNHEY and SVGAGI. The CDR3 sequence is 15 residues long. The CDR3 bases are TGTGCCAGCAGTTACAGGGAGAGCTCCTACAATGAGCAGTTCTTC. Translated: CASSYRESSYNEQFF.

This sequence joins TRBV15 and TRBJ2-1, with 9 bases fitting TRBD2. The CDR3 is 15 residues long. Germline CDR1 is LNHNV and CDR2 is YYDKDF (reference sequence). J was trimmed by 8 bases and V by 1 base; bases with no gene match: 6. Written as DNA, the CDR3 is TGTGCCACCAGCAGAGGGGGCGGGGGGGCACATGAGCAGTTCTTC. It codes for CATSRGGGGAHEQFF.

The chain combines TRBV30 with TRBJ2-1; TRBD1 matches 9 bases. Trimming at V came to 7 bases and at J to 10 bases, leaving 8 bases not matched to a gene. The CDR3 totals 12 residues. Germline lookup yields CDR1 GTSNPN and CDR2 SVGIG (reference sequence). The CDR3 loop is CAFNRGRGEQFF. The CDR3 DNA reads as TGTGCCTTCAACAGGGGGCGCGGGGAGCAGTTCTTC.

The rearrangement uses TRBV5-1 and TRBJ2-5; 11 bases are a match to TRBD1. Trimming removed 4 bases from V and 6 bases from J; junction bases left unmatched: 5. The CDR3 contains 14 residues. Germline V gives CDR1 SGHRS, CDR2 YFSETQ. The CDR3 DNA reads TGCGCCAGCAGCCAGGGGACAGGGGGTCAGACCCAGTACTTC. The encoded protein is CASSQGTGGQTQYF.

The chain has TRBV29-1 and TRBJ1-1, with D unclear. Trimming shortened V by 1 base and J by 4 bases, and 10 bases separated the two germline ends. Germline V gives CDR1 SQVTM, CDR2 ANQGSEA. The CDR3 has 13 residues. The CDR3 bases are TGCAGCGTTGAAGGAGGGTTTGGCACTGAAGCTTTCTTT. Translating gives CSVEGGFGTEAFF.

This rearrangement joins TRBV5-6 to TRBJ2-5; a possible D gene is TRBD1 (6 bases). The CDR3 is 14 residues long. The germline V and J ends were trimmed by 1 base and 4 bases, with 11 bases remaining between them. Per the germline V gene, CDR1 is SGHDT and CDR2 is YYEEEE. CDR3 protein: CASSLTGTRETQYF. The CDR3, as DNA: TGTGCCAGCAGCTTGACGGGGACACGAGAGACCCAGTACTTC.

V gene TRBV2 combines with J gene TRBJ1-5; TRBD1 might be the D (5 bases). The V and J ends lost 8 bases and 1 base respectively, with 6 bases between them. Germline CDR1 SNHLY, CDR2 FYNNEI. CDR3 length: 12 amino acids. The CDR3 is CASGGSNQPQHF. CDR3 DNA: TGTGCCAGCGGGGGGAGCAATCAGCCCCAGCATTTT. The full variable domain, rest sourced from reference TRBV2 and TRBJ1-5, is EPEVTQTPSHQVTQMGQEVILRCVPISNHLYFYWYRQILGQKVEFLVSFYNNEISEKSEIFDDQFSVERPDGSNFTLKIRSTKLEDSAMYFCASGGSNQPQHFGDGTRLSIL.

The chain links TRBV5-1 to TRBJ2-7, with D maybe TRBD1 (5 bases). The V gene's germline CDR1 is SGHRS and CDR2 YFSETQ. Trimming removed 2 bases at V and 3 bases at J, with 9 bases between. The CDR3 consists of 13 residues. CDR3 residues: CASSLRGNYEQYF. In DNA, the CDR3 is TGCGCCAGCAGCTTAAGGGGAAACTACGAGCAGTACTTC.

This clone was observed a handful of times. The CDR3 bases are TGTGCCTCAGGATCCTTTGAGACCCAGTACTTC. This encodes CASGSFETQYF. The rearrangement links TRBV7-6 to TRBJ2-5, with D unclear. Trimming cost V 11 bases and J 5 bases, with 12 bases left between them. Germline assignment: CDR1 SGHVS and CDR2 FNYEAQ. The CDR3 sequence is 11 residues long.

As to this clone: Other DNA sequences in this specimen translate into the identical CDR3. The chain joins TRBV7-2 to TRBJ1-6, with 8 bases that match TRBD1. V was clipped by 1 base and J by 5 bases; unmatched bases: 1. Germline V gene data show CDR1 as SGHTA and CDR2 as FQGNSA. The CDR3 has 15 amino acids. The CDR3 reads CASSLGTGNNSPLHF. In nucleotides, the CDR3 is TGTGCCAGCAGCTTAGGGACAGGGAATAATTCACCCCTCCACTTT. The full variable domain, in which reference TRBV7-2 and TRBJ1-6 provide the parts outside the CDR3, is GAGVSQSPSNKVTEKGKDVELRCDPISGHTALYWYRQSLGQGLEFLIYFQGNSAPDKSGLPSDRFSAERTGGSVSTLTIQRTQQEDSAVYLCASSLGTGNNSPLHFGNGTRLTVT.

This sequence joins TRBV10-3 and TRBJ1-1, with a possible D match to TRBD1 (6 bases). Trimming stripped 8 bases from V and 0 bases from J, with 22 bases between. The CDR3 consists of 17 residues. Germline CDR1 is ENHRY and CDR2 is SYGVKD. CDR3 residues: CAIAREGRGGMNTEAFF. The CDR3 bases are TGTGCCATCGCGAGGGAGGGGAGGGGGGGAATGAACACTGAAGCTTTCTTT.

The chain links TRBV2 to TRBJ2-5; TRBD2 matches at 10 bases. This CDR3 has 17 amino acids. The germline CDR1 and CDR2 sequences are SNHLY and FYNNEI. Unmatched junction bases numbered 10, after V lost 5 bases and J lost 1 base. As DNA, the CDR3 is TGTGCCAGCAGTACCCCCCTAGCGGGGGTAATCCAAGAGACCCAGTACTTC. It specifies CASSTPLAGVIQETQYF.

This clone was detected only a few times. CDR3 bases: TGTGCCAGCAGCCACGACGGGACAGCGACTAATGAAAAACTGTTTTTT. This sequence encodes CASSHDGTATNEKLFF. The V and J genes are TRBV7-8 and TRBJ1-4; 7 bases agree with TRBD1. Unmatched junction bases numbered 8, after V lost 5 bases and J lost 2 bases. Germline lookup yields CDR1 SGHVS and CDR2 FQNEAQ. The CDR3 has 16 residues.

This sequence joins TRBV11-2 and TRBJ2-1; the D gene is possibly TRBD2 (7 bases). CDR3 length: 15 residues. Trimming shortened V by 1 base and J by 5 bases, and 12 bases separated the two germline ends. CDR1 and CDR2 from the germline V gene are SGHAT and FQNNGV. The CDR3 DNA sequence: TGTGCCAGCAGCTTAGGGGCGGGGGCCAACAATGAGCAGTTCTTC. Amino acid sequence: CASSLGAGANNEQFF.

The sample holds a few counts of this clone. The DNA for the CDR3 is TGTGCCAGCAGCACAAGAACAGGGGAAAAACTGTTTTTT. Translation gives CASSTRTGEKLFF. V is TRBV7-2 and J is TRBJ1-4, with D tentatively TRBD1 (6 bases). Looked up from germline, CDR1 is SGHTA and CDR2 is FQGNSA. V dropped 5 bases and J dropped 8 bases, with 12 bases sitting between them. The CDR3 spans 13 residues. Based on the CDR3 plus reference TRBV7-2 and TRBJ1-4, the full variable domain is GAGVSQSPSNKVTEKGKDVELRCDPISGHTALYWYRQSLGQGLEFLIYFQGNSAPDKSGLPSDRFSAERTGGSVSTLTIQRTQQEDSAVYLCASSTRTGEKLFFGSGTQLSVL.

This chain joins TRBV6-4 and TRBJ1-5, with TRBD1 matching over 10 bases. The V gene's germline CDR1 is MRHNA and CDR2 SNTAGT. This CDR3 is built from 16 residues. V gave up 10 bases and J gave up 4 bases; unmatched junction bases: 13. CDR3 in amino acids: CATSQTGGFGNQPQHF. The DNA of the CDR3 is TGTGCCACCTCCCAGACAGGGGGCTTTGGTAATCAGCCCCAGCATTTT.

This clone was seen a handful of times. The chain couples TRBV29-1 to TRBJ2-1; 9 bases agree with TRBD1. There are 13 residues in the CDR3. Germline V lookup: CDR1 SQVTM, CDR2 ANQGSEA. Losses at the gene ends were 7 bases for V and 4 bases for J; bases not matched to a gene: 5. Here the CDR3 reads CSAGTGTYNEQFF. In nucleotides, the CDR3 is TGCAGCGCTGGGACAGGGACTTACAATGAGCAGTTCTTC.

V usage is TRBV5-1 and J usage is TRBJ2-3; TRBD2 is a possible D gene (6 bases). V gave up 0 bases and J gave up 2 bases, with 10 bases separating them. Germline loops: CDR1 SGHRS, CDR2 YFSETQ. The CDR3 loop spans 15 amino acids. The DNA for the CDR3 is TGCGCCAGCAGCTTGGAGGCGGGACTCACAGATACGCAGTATTTT. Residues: CASSLEAGLTDTQYF.

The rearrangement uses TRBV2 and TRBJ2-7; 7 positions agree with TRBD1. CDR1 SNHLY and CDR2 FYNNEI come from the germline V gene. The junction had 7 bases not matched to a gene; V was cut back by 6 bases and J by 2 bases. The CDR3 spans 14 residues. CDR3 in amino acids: CASRPDRATYEQYF. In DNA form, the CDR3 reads TGTGCCAGCAGACCTGACAGGGCCACCTACGAGCAGTACTTC.

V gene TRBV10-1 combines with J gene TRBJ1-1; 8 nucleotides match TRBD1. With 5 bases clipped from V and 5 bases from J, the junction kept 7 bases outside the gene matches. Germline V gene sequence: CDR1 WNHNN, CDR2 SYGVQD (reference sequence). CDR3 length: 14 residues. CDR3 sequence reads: CASSKDREGTEAFF. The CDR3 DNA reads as TGCGCCAGCAGTAAGGACAGGGAGGGGACTGAAGCTTTCTTT.

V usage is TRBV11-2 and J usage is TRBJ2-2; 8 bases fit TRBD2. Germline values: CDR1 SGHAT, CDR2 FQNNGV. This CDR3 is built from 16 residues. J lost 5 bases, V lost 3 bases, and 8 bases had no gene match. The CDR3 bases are TGTGCCAGCAGCTTCCGGGATGGCGGGGGGACCGGGGAGCTGTTTTTT. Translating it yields CASSFRDGGGTGELFF.

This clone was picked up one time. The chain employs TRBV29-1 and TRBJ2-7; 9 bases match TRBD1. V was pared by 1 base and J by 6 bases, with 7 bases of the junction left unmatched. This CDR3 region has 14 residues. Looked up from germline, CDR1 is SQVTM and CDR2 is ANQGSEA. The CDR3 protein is CSVEVVGDRVEQYF. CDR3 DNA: TGCAGCGTTGAAGTAGTGGGGGACAGGGTCGAGCAGTACTTC.